These T cell receptor beta chains were read from a single sample in a study of PD-1 and CTLA-4 blockade in melanoma. Generated by immunoSEQ multiplex PCR, the TCRdb table keeps only in-frame clones and is missing some. The profile shows 30,000 or so clones, under 95% of them singletons. Sequenced material: CD8+ T cells from peripheral blood, taken from a patient given anti-PD-1 treatment. The receptors come from a human donor with melanoma. Each CDR3 is given without its conserved first and last residue. Fields, in order: V gene, CDR3 protein.

TRBV5-1 | ASSLDSYNEQF
TRBV21-1 | ASSKVPLQFRPQH
TRBV3-1/TRBV3-2 | ASSQDGLGLGELF
TRBV7-9 | ASSLRKNEQF
TRBV29-1 | SVDLLLGGPEAF
TRBV7-9 | ASSPTGTAPNTEAF
TRBV4-1 | ASSQRGTGVTSTDTQY
TRBV29-1 | SVELVGSRIQETQY
TRBV3-1/TRBV3-2 | ASSQEWRTAQETQY
TRBV7-8 | ASSPTYQGQPQH
TRBV5-1 | ASSRDNDGYT
TRBV15 | ATSRDLGSSYEQY
TRBV28 | ASRATSGRMYEQY
TRBV5-1 | ASREENSGNTIY
TRBV5-4 | ASSPRQGTYGYT
TRBV30 | AWSTGFRTDEQY
TRBV6-6 | ASILSGMAF
TRBV12-3/TRBV12-4 | ASSSLVGELF
TRBV5-6 | ASSFRQRQETQY
TRBV2 | ASSDSRATNTGELF
TRBV30 | AWSPSDSHETQY
TRBV6-5 | ASSQGAASYEQY
TRBV20-1 | SAREGNEQF
TRBV12-3/TRBV12-4 | ASSPTGRAEAF
TRBV4-1 | ASSQRTGTEAF
TRBV27 | ASSSLADYQETQY
TRBV7-8 | ASSPQGSPGELF
TRBV10-3 | AISVEEDTEAF
TRBV19 | ASSMVNRDYEQY
TRBV12-3/TRBV12-4 | ASRRESGELF
TRBV10-1 | ASSVGSTTEAF
TRBV12-3/TRBV12-4 | ASSPGAF
TRBV5-1 | ASSPGQTGSPLH
TRBV3-1/TRBV3-2 | ASSQRQGSNEKLF
TRBV7-9 | ASSSPLAGGEIDTQY
TRBV5-1 | ASSLKSSYNEQF
TRBV7-8 | ASSPQGASSYNEQF
TRBV4-1 | ASSDREGLDNSPLH
TRBV28 | ASSPGQGAYNEQF
TRBV27 | ASSSRASGRAGYTQY
TRBV7-6 | ASSLGTRGSYNSPLH
TRBV12-5 | ASGLGGAVQETQY
TRBV28 | ASSLLPGVSQPQH
TRBV6-5 | ASGSSGSYNEQF
TRBV9 | ASSEEGTDTQY
TRBV6-2/TRBV6-3 | ASSSLGTGLGTEAF
TRBV4-1 | ASSGTMDRQNEKLF